These 32 T cell receptor beta chains were sequenced from one sample in a study of blood T cell repertoires in COVID-19. Sequencing was performed with immunoSEQ multiplex PCR; in TCRdb, only in-frame clones are kept and a portion is missing. The sample holds around 140,000 clones, approximately 80% seen once. Sequencing used peripheral blood. Every receptor here comes from a human donor in a cohort sampled during active COVID-19.

This clone turned up a few times. The rearrangement links TRBV9 to TRBJ2-6, with D possibly being TRBD2 (6 bases). Germline V gene lookup returns CDR1 SGDLS and CDR2 YYNGEE. The length of the CDR3 is 14 residues. Trimming took 6 bases from V and 4 from J, leaving 11 bases between them. The CDR3 DNA is TGTGCCAGCAATAGGGAGGCGGGGGCCAACGTCCTGACTTTC. This codes for CASNREAGANVLTF.

V and J are TRBV6-2 or TRBV6-3 and TRBJ2-1, with 10 bases fitting TRBD2. Trimming took 6 bases from V and 4 from J; bases not matched to a gene: 9. Germline loops: CDR1 MNHEY, CDR2 SVGEGT. The CDR3 runs 16 residues. CDR3 sequence: CASSRNLAGEYNEQFF. DNA for the CDR3: TGTGCCAGCAGCCGCAATCTAGCGGGAGAATACAATGAGCAGTTCTTC.

Only one count was recorded for this clone. The chain uses TRBV27 and TRBJ2-7, with TRBD2 matching 15 bases. The V segment lost 5 bases and the J segment 3 bases; nucleotides outside the gene matches: 5. The CDR3 has 16 amino acids. Germline CDR1 reads MNHEY; CDR2 reads SMNVEV (reference sequence). Here the CDR3 DNA reads TGTGCCAGCAGTACGGGACTAGCGGGAGGTCTCTACGAGCAGTACTTC. Translating gives CASSTGLAGGLYEQYF.

This chain uses TRBV7-3 with TRBJ2-7, with D possibly TRBD1 on 5 matching bases. Trimming removed 0 bases from V and 2 bases from J, with 11 bases in between. Germline V gives CDR1 SGHTA, CDR2 FQGTGA. CDR3 length equals 15 residues. The CDR3 is CASSLTKGLAYEQYF. As DNA, the CDR3 is TGTGCCAGCAGCTTAACGAAGGGGTTGGCCTACGAGCAGTACTTC.

The chain joins TRBV6-2 or TRBV6-3 to TRBJ2-1; 10 nucleotides match TRBD2. The CDR3 totals 15 residues. The V gene's germline CDR1 is MNHEY and CDR2 SVGEGT. Trimming cost V 4 bases and J 6 bases; bases outside gene matches: 6. The CDR3 loop reads CASSSGASGSNEQFF. The DNA of the CDR3 is TGTGCCAGCAGTTCTGGGGCTAGCGGGAGCAATGAGCAGTTCTTC.

This sequence joins TRBV6-2 or TRBV6-3 and TRBJ2-7, with 8 bases aligning to TRBD2. The junction had 7 bases not matched to a gene; V was cut back by 0 bases and J by 0 bases. Germline V gene data show CDR1 as MNHEY and CDR2 as SVGEGT. This CDR3 is built from 17 residues. CDR3 residues: CASSYSYLAGFSYEQYF. In DNA, the CDR3 is TGTGCCAGCAGTTACTCGTATCTAGCGGGCTTCTCCTACGAGCAGTACTTC.

The chain links TRBV7-2 to TRBJ2-3, with 14 bases lining up with TRBD2. The CDR3 spans 16 residues. From germline, CDR1 is SGHTA and CDR2 FQGNSA. Losses at the gene ends were 3 bases for V and 4 bases for J; bases not matched to a gene: 3. The CDR3 bases are TGTGCCAGCAGCTTGGGACTAGCGGGAGTTCCAGATACGCAGTATTTT. This translates into CASSLGLAGVPDTQYF.

V is TRBV28 and J is TRBJ2-1; weak D call: TRBD1 (6 bases). The V and J ends lost 7 bases and 3 bases respectively, with 19 bases between them. CDR1 MDHEN and CDR2 SYDVKM come from the germline V gene. The CDR3 has 16 residues. CDR3 sequence reads: CASNSLGTRSYNEQFF. The CDR3 nucleotides are TGTGCCAGCAATTCCCTCGGGACACGGAGCTACAATGAGCAGTTCTTC.

The chain is built from TRBV19 and TRBJ1-3; no clear D gene. V lost 4 bases to trimming and J lost 4 bases, with 11 bases between them. This CDR3 spans 14 amino acids. From germline, CDR1 is LNHDA and CDR2 SQIVND (reference sequence). The CDR3 DNA is TGTGCCAGTAGTACCCTGTCGAGCGGAAACACCATATATTTT. This sequence encodes CASSTLSSGNTIYF. Based on the CDR3 plus reference TRBV19 and TRBJ1-3, the full variable domain is DGGITQSPKYLFRKEGQNVTLSCEQNLNHDAMYWYRQDPGQGLRLIYYSQIVNDFQKGDIAEGYSVSREKKESFPLTVTSAQKNPTAFYLCASSTLSSGNTIYFGEGSWLTVV.

The chain recombines TRBV27 with TRBJ1-2, with a weak D call TRBD1 (6 bases). CDR1 MNHEY and CDR2 SMNVEV come from the germline V gene (reference sequence). Trimming shortened V by 6 bases and J by 7 bases, and 12 bases separated the two germline ends. CDR3 length: 12 amino acids. CDR3 in DNA: TGTGCCAGCAGGTCAGGGGTGGGTGGCTACACCTTC. It is translated as CASRSGVGGYTF.

This clone has just one count. The rearrangement joins TRBV29-1 to TRBJ1-2; D may be TRBD1 (6 bases). V was trimmed by 3 bases and J by 3 bases, leaving 8 bases between them. CDR1 is SQVTM, CDR2 ANQGSEA, per germline. This CDR3 is built from 12 residues. CDR3 sequence: CSVESGDYGYTF. CDR3 nucleotide sequence: TGCAGCGTTGAGTCAGGGGACTATGGCTACACCTTC.

The chain couples TRBV19 to TRBJ1-2; D gene uncertain. Deletions cut 3 bases from V and 5 bases from J, with 4 bases between. The length of the CDR3 is 11 residues. The germline gives CDR1 LNHDA, CDR2 SQIVND (reference sequence). The CDR3 region is CASSIGYGYTF. CDR3 nucleotides: TGTGCCAGTAGTATCGGGTATGGCTACACCTTC.

This clone was counted once. This sequence joins TRBV18 and TRBJ1-1, with D maybe TRBD1 (6 bases). Germline assignment: CDR1 KGHSH and CDR2 LQKENI. CDR3 length: 14 amino acids. Trimming shortened V by 2 bases and J by 7 bases, and 14 bases separated the two germline ends. CDR3 amino acids: CASSPMGTGYEAFF. CDR3 DNA sequence: TGTGCCAGCTCACCAATGGGTACAGGGTATGAAGCTTTCTTT.

This clone was seen only once. The V call is TRBV19, the J call TRBJ2-1; D might be TRBD2 (6 bases). V dropped 10 bases and J dropped 1 base, with 14 bases sitting between them. This CDR3 spans 14 amino acids. CDR1 and CDR2 (germline): LNHDA, SQIVND (reference sequence). CDR3 sequence: CANNPSASYNEQFF. CDR3 nucleotide sequence: TGTGCCAATAATCCTAGCGCATCCTACAATGAGCAGTTCTTC.

The table lists this clone with a count of one. The chain joins TRBV7-9 to TRBJ2-7; D is undetermined. The germline V and J ends were trimmed by 5 bases and 3 bases, with 8 bases remaining between them. The CDR3 runs 12 residues. Germline loops: CDR1 SEHNR, CDR2 FQNEAQ (reference sequence). CDR3 amino acids: CASSLDFYEQYF. For the CDR3, the DNA is TGTGCCAGCAGCCTCGACTTCTACGAGCAGTACTTC.

Only a few counts were recorded for this clone. The chain uses TRBV5-1 and TRBJ1-1; 7 bases line up with TRBD1. The junction had 3 bases not matched to a gene; V was cut back by 4 bases and J by 0 bases. CDR1 and CDR2 from the germline V gene are SGHRS and YFSETQ. The CDR3 length is 14 residues. CDR3 sequence (DNA): TGCGCCAGCAGCCAGGGGGTCATGAACACTGAAGCTTTCTTT. Amino acid sequence: CASSQGVMNTEAFF.

V is TRBV18 and J is TRBJ2-3; D call uncertain. Trimming cost V 2 bases and J 2 bases, with 8 bases left between them. This CDR3 region has 14 residues. CDR1 KGHSH and CDR2 LQKENI come from the germline V gene. The CDR3 loop is CASSPGQSTDTQYF. CDR3 sequence (DNA): TGTGCCAGCTCACCAGGGCAGTCCACAGATACGCAGTATTTT.

The chain uses TRBV5-1 and TRBJ2-1; a weak D match, TRBD2 (5 bases). The CDR3 is 16 residues long. The germline V and J ends were trimmed by 0 bases and 0 bases, with 10 bases remaining between them. Germline CDR1 reads SGHRS; CDR2 reads YFSETQ. The CDR3 sequence is CASSLAGVTSYNEQFF. DNA of the CDR3: TGCGCCAGCAGCTTGGCCGGGGTCACCTCCTACAATGAGCAGTTCTTC.

The V and J genes are TRBV20-1 and TRBJ2-1, with a weak D call TRBD1 (6 bases). There are 11 residues in the CDR3. Germline CDR1 is DFQATT and CDR2 is SNEGSKA (reference sequence). The V end lost 5 bases, the J end lost 8 bases, and 10 bases lay between the germline ends. The CDR3 here is CSADPGDEQFF. The CDR3 DNA sequence: TGCAGTGCTGACCCAGGGGATGAGCAGTTCTTC.

The chain carries TRBV15 and TRBJ2-5; 8 bases are shared with TRBD1. V dropped 1 base and J dropped 5; count of bases not matched to a gene: 9. In germline, CDR1 is LNHNV, CDR2 YYDKDF (reference sequence). CDR3 length equals 16 residues. The CDR3 sequence is CATSRGDRRQGETQYF. The CDR3 nucleotides are TGTGCCACCAGCAGAGGGGACCGCCGACAGGGGGAGACCCAGTACTTC.

The count of this clone is one. This chain uses TRBV6-5 with TRBJ2-3; D is undetermined. Trimming took 0 bases from V and 1 from J, leaving 8 bases between them. Germline CDR1 is MNHEY and CDR2 is SVGAGI. This CDR3 spans 15 amino acids. CDR3 amino acids: CASSYSYGGTDTQYF. In DNA, the CDR3 is TGTGCCAGCAGTTACTCGTACGGAGGCACAGATACGCAGTATTTT.

This clone came up a few times. This chain joins TRBV7-2 and TRBJ2-1; D is ambiguous. Trimming left V 5 bases short and J 8 bases short, with 7 bases between. The CDR3 contains 11 residues. The germline gives CDR1 SGHTA, CDR2 FQGNSA. CDR3: CASSRAYEQFF. CDR3 coding DNA: TGTGCCAGCAGCCGAGCGTATGAGCAGTTCTTC.

This clone showed up just once. This sequence joins TRBV6-2 or TRBV6-3 and TRBJ2-3; TRBD2 matches at 8 bases. Looked up from germline, CDR1 is MNHEY and CDR2 is SVGEGT. V lost 5 bases and J lost 7; bases outside the gene matches: 11. CDR3 length: 15 residues. The CDR3 is CASSIGTRESNTQYF. The CDR3 region has the DNA TGTGCCAGCAGTATAGGGACTAGGGAGTCGAATACGCAGTATTTT.

For this clone: One end of the junction is discordant with germline, which a read error may explain. Here the CDR3 DNA reads TGTGCCAGCAGCCTAGCGGGAGGGGGAAATGAGCAGTTCTTC. It codes for CASSLAGGGNEQFF. The chain couples TRBV7-9 to TRBJ2-1, with 12 bases fitting TRBD2. Per the germline V gene, CDR1 is SEHNR and CDR2 is FQNEAQ (reference sequence). The length of the CDR3 is 14 residues.

This clone showed up just once. This chain uses TRBV12-3 or TRBV12-4 with TRBJ2-3; no clear D. Trimming shortened V by 10 bases and J by 10 bases, and 21 bases separated the two germline ends. CDR3 length: 13 residues. The CDR3 sequence is CATSTTRPTAQYF. The DNA of the CDR3 is TGTGCCACCTCCACTACAAGGCCCACGGCGCAGTATTTT.

This chain joins TRBV11-2 and TRBJ2-5; 8 bases are a match to TRBD2. Trimming took 6 bases from V and 5 from J; bases not matched to a gene: 8. The CDR3 is 14 residues long. Germline V gene sequence: CDR1 SGHAT, CDR2 FQNNGV. CDR3 bases: TGTGCCAGCAGTCCAGGGGTAGCGGGGGAGACCCAGTACTTC. Its protein is CASSPGVAGETQYF.

This sequence joins TRBV27 and TRBJ2-1; TRBD2 matches at 8 bases. CDR3 size: 15 residues. Germline V gene lookup returns CDR1 MNHEY and CDR2 SMNVEV (reference sequence). V shed 10 bases, J shed 7 bases, and the junction held 15 bases outside the gene matches. CDR3 DNA: TGTGCCATCCAAAAAGGCGGGAGGTCTGGGAATGAGCAGTTCTTC. Translated: CAIQKGGRSGNEQFF.

V gene TRBV15 combines with J gene TRBJ2-1; the match to TRBD2 covers 7 bases. The V gene's germline CDR1 is LNHNV and CDR2 YYDKDF (reference sequence). Germline trimming cut 6 bases from V and 3 bases from J; bases unmatched to any gene: 14. The CDR3 covers 17 residues. The CDR3 is CATSLFGTTTLYNEQFF. In DNA, the CDR3 is TGTGCCACCAGTTTGTTCGGGACTACGACCCTCTACAATGAGCAGTTCTTC. Full variable domain (missing parts from reference TRBV15 and TRBJ2-1): DAMVIQNPRYQVTQFGKPVTLSCSQTLNHNVMYWYQQKSSQAPKLLFHYYDKDFNNEADTPDNFQSRRPNTSFCFLDIRSPGLGDTAMYLCATSLFGTTTLYNEQFFGPGTRLTVL.

This rearrangement joins TRBV12-3 or TRBV12-4 to TRBJ1-1; no definite D call. The CDR3 contains 12 residues. V was cut by 5 bases and J by 5 bases, with 9 bases left in between. In DNA, the CDR3 is TGTGCCAGCAGTCCTGGGAGAACTGAAGCTTTCTTT. This translates into CASSPGRTEAFF.

The chain combines TRBV29-1 with TRBJ1-2, with 10 positions matching TRBD1. This CDR3 is built from 14 residues. V was clipped by 1 base and J by 8 bases; unmatched bases: 7. Germline V CDR1 and CDR2: SQVTM, ANQGSEA. In DNA form, the CDR3 reads TGCAGCGTTGAAGCATGGGACAGGGGCGCGGGCTACACCTTC. It specifies CSVEAWDRGAGYTF.

This clone occurred once. The chain combines TRBV12-3 or TRBV12-4 with TRBJ1-2; perhaps TRBD1 as D (6 bases). This CDR3 is built from 12 residues. Trimming shortened V by 4 bases and J by 3 bases, and 6 bases separated the two germline ends. The CDR3 here is CASSWTDYGYTF. CDR3 in DNA: TGTGCCAGCAGTTGGACAGACTATGGCTACACCTTC.

The rearrangement joins TRBV5-1 to TRBJ2-2; TRBD2 is a possible D gene (7 bases). The germline CDR1 and CDR2 sequences are SGHRS and YFSETQ. V was pared by 4 bases and J by 3 bases, with 19 bases between. This CDR3 has 17 amino acids. CDR3 DNA sequence: TGCGCCAGCAGCCCCCGGGGGGCGGGGGATTACACCGGGGAGCTGTTTTTT. Translated: CASSPRGAGDYTGELFF.